This is a list of T cell receptor beta chains from one sample in a study of OX40 agonist ivuxolimab in advanced cancers. Method: immunoSEQ multiplex PCR; TCRdb's copy keeps in-frame clones and lacks some. The sample includes roughly 100,000 clones, about 79% of them seen just once. Source: CD4+ or CD8+ T cells sorted from blood, taken in a trial of the OX40 agonist ivuxolimab. These receptor sequences come from an adult with an advanced solid tumor such as melanoma, head and neck, liver or kidney cancer. CDR3s leave out the opening cysteine and the closing phenylalanine or tryptophan.

len	v_gene	j_gene	CDR3aa
12	TRBV7-2	TRBJ2-7	ASSLAGRSYEQY
12	TRBV4-3	TRBJ2-1	ASSISGLYNEQF
12	TRBV29-1	TRBJ2-1	SVFLARPYNEQF
11	TRBV7-9	TRBJ2-3	ASSLLSTDTQY
12	TRBV7-2	TRBJ2-3	ASSFPRVGDTQY
12	TRBV7-2	TRBJ1-1	ASSLVTLNTEAF
13	TRBV10-3	TRBJ2-1	AISEMGEDGNEQF
11	TRBV6-5	TRBJ1-1	ASSPPGLTEAF
11	TRBV30	TRBJ2-5	AWSGGVQETQY
11	TRBV7-3	TRBJ2-1	ASSSQGSGEQF
13	TRBV2	TRBJ1-2	ASSAQGPTNYGYT
14	TRBV18	TRBJ2-2	ASSPSGRSNTGELF
11	TRBV28	TRBJ1-1	ASSLSLRVKAF
13	TRBV25-1	TRBJ1-4	ASSESGGKNEKLF
12	TRBV27	TRBJ2-5	ASRITSGQETQY
12	TRBV7-2	TRBJ1-2	ASSLGQGNYGYT
12	TRBV4-3	TRBJ2-3	ASSQAGVTDTQY
12	TRBV19	TRBJ2-3	ASSLREGTDTQY
12	TRBV7-2	TRBJ2-7	ASSLLPGAVEQY
11	TRBV5-4	TRBJ1-5	ASSWDRAQPQH
14	TRBV11-2	TRBJ2-7	ASSPGAGTGWGEQY
11	TRBV5-4	TRBJ1-1	ASSIQGRTEAF
13	TRBV19	TRBJ2-3	ASTLAGAITDTQY
10	TRBV7-2	TRBJ1-1	ASRIRDSEAF
12	TRBV4-2	TRBJ2-7	ASSQERGPYEQY
14	TRBV6-1	TRBJ2-5	ASSERAGGKQETQY
11	TRBV19	TRBJ2-7	ASSTDGYYEQY
12	TRBV7-9	TRBJ2-7	ASSLQSTGDEQY